Below, 5 T cell receptor beta chains from the same sample are listed, as sequenced in a study of blood T cell repertoires in COVID-19. Produced via immunoSEQ multiplex PCR; TCRdb's table is partial and in-frame only. The sample records around 260,000 clones, around nine tenths being singletons. Sequencing was carried out using peripheral blood. These receptors were obtained from a middle-aged woman who had recovered from COVID-19.

J is TRBJ1-2 and V is TRBV15, with unresolved D. The CDR3 loop spans 16 amino acids. Germline CDR1 LNHNV, CDR2 YYDKDF (reference sequence). Trimming shortened V by 3 bases and J by 1 base, and 15 bases separated the two germline ends. CDR3 protein: CATSSPRNPGNYGYTF. The CDR3 DNA sequence: TGTGCCACCAGCAGTCCCCGAAACCCAGGTAACTATGGCTACACCTTC.

This clone was found once. The chain links TRBV11-2 to TRBJ2-7, with TRBD2 identical over 8 bases. V was clipped by 6 bases and J by 0 bases; unmatched bases: 10. Germline V CDR1 and CDR2: SGHAT, FQNNGV. The CDR3 contains 16 residues. CDR3 coding DNA: TGTGCCAGCAGACCAACTAGCGGACGTAGCTCCTACGAGCAGTACTTC. It yields the protein CASRPTSGRSSYEQYF.

The genes are TRBV24-1 and TRBJ2-1; 8 bases line up with TRBD1. CDR1 is KGHDR, CDR2 SFDVKD, per germline. With V trimmed by 4 bases and J by 1 base, 11 bases remained unmatched. This CDR3 spans 18 amino acids. In DNA form, the CDR3 reads TGTGCCACCAGTGACCGAAACCCACAGGGGGGATCCTACAATGAGCAGTTCTTC. Translating it yields CATSDRNPQGGSYNEQFF.

V is TRBV5-8 and J is TRBJ1-6; unclear D gene. From germline, CDR1 is SGHTS and CDR2 YDEGEE. CDR3 size: 12 residues. V lost 1 base, J lost 9 bases, and 5 bases lay in between. DNA for the CDR3: TGTGCCAGCAGCTTGACGGGTTCACCCCTCCACTTT. Protein sequence: CASSLTGSPLHF.

This chain's CDR3 is CASSLPSGGTEQYF. The CDR3 DNA reads TGTGCCAGCAGCCTGCCTAGCGGGGGGACCGAGCAGTACTTC. This rearrangement joins TRBV11-2 to TRBJ2-7; TRBD2 aligns across 11 bases. The CDR3 consists of 14 residues. The trim removed 5 bases at V and 6 bases at J, leaving 6 bases unmatched. Germline lookup yields CDR1 SGHAT and CDR2 FQNNGV.